This T cell receptor beta chain was recovered during a study of early T cells in non-severe SARS-CoV-2 infection. CDR3 length: 17 residues. Germline V CDR1 and CDR2: MDHEN, SYDVKM. V dropped 3 bases and J dropped 0; count of bases not matched to a gene: 7. Individual cDNA molecules each received unique molecular identifiers attached to them. TCRdb called the 5' RACE reads again in MiXCR, with one record for every CDR3 protein. The sample contains 35,000 to 40,000 distinct CDR3 sequences, approximately 6.3% of which appear only once. This receptor was taken from an adult who was a healthcare worker with PCR-confirmed SARS-CoV-2 infection or an uninfected control (not recorded which). This chain uses TRBV28 with TRBJ2-1; 8 bases are a match to TRBD2. Sequenced sample: whole blood. CDR3 in amino acids: CASSFLLAASSYNEQFF. The CDR3 nucleotides are TGTGCCAGCAGTTTCTTACTAGCGGCGAGCTCCTACAATGAGCAGTTCTTC.